This TCR beta chain was documented in a study of Ad26.COV2.S vaccination and SARS-CoV-2 variants. Study in general: The authors gave Ad26.COV2.S intramuscularly, either once or twice 56 days apart.

With respect to this clone: The antigen remains unidentified.

Study results and caveats: Individuals receiving vaccine had higher spike-specific TCR breadth than placebo recipients did. Vaccine and placebo recipients had comparable breadth of non-spike TCRs.

As for treatment: over 15 received Ad26.COV2.S at low or high dose, single or two shots; a few received placebo; per-sample allocation not given. It was on day 63 after the first vaccine or placebo injection that samples were taken. Based in Boston, the donor was an adult of 18-55 years. Sequenced by immunoSEQ multiplex PCR; TCRdb stores in-frame clones only, minus some. Counted here are under 300,000 clones, roughly 89% occurring once; the ten biggest clones make up 2.5% to 3.5%. Germline CDR1 reads SNHLY; CDR2 reads FYNNEI. CDR3 length: 15 amino acids. Trimming removed 7 bases from V and 0 bases from J; junction bases left unmatched: 4.

The chain joins TRBV2 to TRBJ2-3, with 10 nucleotides matching TRBD2. Sequenced here: peripheral blood, sampled in a trial of Ad26.COV2.S vaccine versus placebo. The source is a person aged 18 to 65 who received the Ad26.COV2.S COVID-19 vaccine or a placebo. The CDR3 DNA sequence: TGTGCCAGCAAAAAGGGACTAGCGAGCACAGATACGCAGTATTTT. Its translation: CASKKGLASTDTQYF. Based on the CDR3 plus reference TRBV2 and TRBJ2-3, the full variable domain is EPEVTQTPSHQVTQMGQEVILRCVPISNHLYFYWYRQILGQKVEFLVSFYNNEISEKSEIFDDQFSVERPDGSNFTLKIRSTKLEDSAMYFCASKKGLASTDTQYFGPGTRLTVL.